The 29 T cell receptor beta chains presented below share a single source sample, sequenced in a study of blood T cells in healthy people across ages. PCR was performed a second time for roughly 7 to 11 cycles using a sample-barcoded 5' primer and a J-beta primer mix. TCRdb processed the 5' RACE reads anew with MiXCR; each CDR3 protein has one entry. The data show about 1.4 million distinct CDR3 sequences, 45% to 70% seen once. Material: blood. Source of these receptors: a man aged 18-30 years in good health.

With respect to this clonotype: A read error is possible here, since a much larger clone lies one base away. This chain uses TRBV9 with TRBJ1-5, with D uncertain. Germline V gene data show CDR1 as SGDLS and CDR2 as YYNGEE. The V and J ends lost 0 bases and 0 bases respectively, with 10 bases between them. This CDR3 comprises 16 residues. CDR3 region: CASSVGGAGSNQPQHF. DNA of the CDR3: TGTGCCAGCAGCGTAGGGGGTGCAGGTAGCAATCAGCCCCAGCATTTT.

The rearrangement joins TRBV28 to TRBJ2-4; D might be TRBD1 or TRBD2, each matching 5 bases. Looked up from germline, CDR1 is MDHEN and CDR2 is SYDVKM. V was pared by 6 bases and J by 6 bases, with 12 bases between. This CDR3 comprises 13 residues. The CDR3, as DNA: TGTGCCAGCAGCCTGGAGGACACAAACATTCAGTACTTC. Its protein product is CASSLEDTNIQYF.

The sample holds a few counts of this clonotype. The chain combines TRBV4-1 with TRBJ2-7; D is possibly TRBD1 or TRBD2 (5 bases each). Germline V CDR1 and CDR2: MGHRA, YSYEKL. V lost 5 bases and J lost 1, with 15 bases in between. The length of the CDR3 is 15 residues. The CDR3 coding sequence is TGCGCCAGCAGCAACCCCGGGACGGATTCCTACGAGCAGTACTTC. Its protein product is CASSNPGTDSYEQYF.

This clonotype has just a few counts. The chain uses TRBV25-1 and TRBJ2-5; TRBD2 aligns across 11 bases. Trimming at V came to 2 bases and at J to 4 bases, leaving 12 bases not matched to a gene. This CDR3 comprises 18 residues. The germline V gene has CDR1 MGHDK and CDR2 SYGVNS. CDR3 in amino acids: CASSELRGTSGHLETQYF. The DNA of the CDR3 is TGTGCCAGCAGTGAACTACGGGGGACTAGCGGCCATTTAGAGACCCAGTACTTC.

This sequence joins TRBV12-1 and TRBJ1-6; the listed D gene, TRBD1, was not tested against the DNA. TRBV12-1 is a recognized pseudogene. CDR3 length equals 14 residues. CDR3 nucleotide sequence: TGTGCCAGCAGCTTTGATGGGACCCTTGAACCCCTCCACTTT. Translating gives CASSFDGTLEPLHF.

In its sample, this clonotype was seen many times. The CDR3 DNA sequence: TGTGCCAGCAGTCCCTTAGCGGGGGGCTCCTACGAGCAGTACTTC. It yields the protein CASSPLAGGSYEQYF. This chain joins TRBV2 and TRBJ2-7, with 10 bases fitting TRBD2. J gave up 0 bases and V 5 bases, and 4 bases lay outside the gene matches. Germline lookup yields CDR1 SNHLY and CDR2 FYNNEI. CDR3 length: 15 amino acids. Using reference TRBV2 and TRBJ2-7 for the parts outside the CDR3, the full variable domain is EPEVTQTPSHQVTQMGQEVILRCVPISNHLYFYWYRQILGQKVEFLVSFYNNEISEKSEIFDDQFSVERPDGSNFTLKIRSTKLEDSAMYFCASSPLAGGSYEQYFGPGTRLTVT.

This clonotype was counted once. The chain carries TRBV7-9 and TRBJ2-7, with 8 nucleotides matching TRBD1. The CDR3 is 12 amino acids. Germline V gives CDR1 SEHNR, CDR2 FQNEAQ (reference sequence). Trimming cost V 8 bases and J 4 bases; bases outside gene matches: 4. CDR3 DNA: TGTGCCAGCCAAGACAGGGGTTACGAGCAGTACTTC. This translates into CASQDRGYEQYF.

The chain has TRBV20-1 and TRBJ1-2, with TRBD1 matching 7 bases. The CDR3 runs 12 residues. Germline loops: CDR1 DFQATT, CDR2 SNEGSKA (reference sequence). V lost 3 bases, J lost 7 bases, and 5 bases stayed unmatched. In DNA, the CDR3 is TGCAGTGCTAGGCGCAGGGGGGTTGGCTACACCTTC. It codes for CSARRRGVGYTF.

This clonotype was seen only once. This chain joins TRBV12-3 or TRBV12-4 and TRBJ2-1; 10 bases align to TRBD1. The J call may not be correct, given that the DNA end is closer to TRBJ2-7. The CDR3 spans 13 residues. This CDR3 is CASSGQGVNEQYF. CDR3 DNA sequence: TGTGCCAGCAGTGGACAGGGGGTCAATGAGCAGTACTTC.

The gene calls are TRBV4-1 and TRBJ1-5; D is uncertain. Per germline, CDR1 MGHRA and CDR2 YSYEKL. Trimming removed 3 bases at V and 7 bases at J, with 13 bases between. This CDR3 spans 14 amino acids. CDR3 sequence reads: CASSQAAGEQPQHF. CDR3 DNA: TGCGCCAGCAGCCAGGCGGCGGGAGAGCAGCCCCAGCATTTT.

The chain has TRBV4-2 and TRBJ2-7; 10 bases are shared with TRBD2. CDR1 is LGHNA and CDR2 is YNFKEQ in the germline V gene. The CDR3 is 17 residues long. The J segment lost 5 bases and the V segment lost 3 bases, leaving 13 bases of the junction unmatched. CDR3 sequence: CASSHQLAGIDRNEQYF. DNA for the CDR3: TGTGCCAGCAGCCATCAACTAGCGGGAATAGATCGGAACGAGCAGTACTTC.

Comment on this clonotype: One end of the junction is discordant with germline, which a read error may explain. This chain uses TRBV27 with TRBJ2-5; TRBD2 aligns across 14 bases. CDR3 length: 16 amino acids. Germline CDR1 MNHEY, CDR2 SMNVEV (reference sequence). The DNA of the CDR3 is TGTGCCAGCAGTTGGACTAGCGGGGGGAATCGGGAGACCCAGCACTTC. The encoded protein is CASSWTSGGNRETQHF.

The J gene is TRBJ2-1, the V gene TRBV7-2; 8 bases are a match to TRBD2. CDR3 length equals 16 residues. Germline V gene sequence: CDR1 SGHTA, CDR2 FQGNSA. The trim removed 1 base at V and 5 bases at J, leaving 7 bases unmatched. This chain's CDR3 is CASSLVGTSGNNEQFF. CDR3 DNA: TGTGCCAGCAGCTTAGTAGGTACTAGCGGAAACAATGAGCAGTTCTTC.

This clonotype came up a few times. The gene calls are TRBV5-1 and TRBJ2-4; the D gene is possibly TRBD2 (6 bases). V gave up 5 bases and J gave up 3 bases, with 12 bases separating them. Germline V gene lookup returns CDR1 SGHRS and CDR2 YFSETQ. The CDR3 spans 14 residues. CDR3 region: CASSSRDGKNIQYF. CDR3 sequence (DNA): TGCGCCAGCAGTTCGCGGGATGGCAAAAACATTCAGTACTTC.

This clonotype appeared a few times. The chain employs TRBV27 and TRBJ2-7; TRBD2 is a possible D gene (5 bases). CDR1 MNHEY and CDR2 SMNVEV come from the germline V gene (reference sequence). The V end was cut by 6 bases, the J end by 4 bases, with 19 bases between. The CDR3 sequence is 15 residues long. CDR3 residues: CASSLSGLNFYEQYF. The CDR3 DNA sequence: TGTGCCAGCAGCCTAAGCGGACTTAATTTTTACGAGCAGTACTTC.

This clonotype has only a few counts. The V gene is TRBV11-2, the J gene TRBJ2-2; 8 bases agree with TRBD1. The CDR3 extends over 15 amino acids. Germline V gene lookup returns CDR1 SGHAT and CDR2 FQNNGV. Trimming cost V 8 bases and J 2 bases; bases outside gene matches: 7. The chain's CDR3 is CASARQGPNTGELFF. As DNA, the CDR3 is TGTGCCAGCGCGCGACAGGGGCCAAACACCGGGGAGCTGTTTTTT.

The chain recombines TRBV4-2 with TRBJ2-7; no firm D call. Germline values: CDR1 LGHNA, CDR2 YNFKEQ. The CDR3 has 14 residues. Trimming stripped 0 bases from V and 3 bases from J, with 9 bases between. The CDR3 nucleotides read TGTGCCAGCAGCCAAGAGTGGCCGAACTACGAGCAGTACTTC. Translation: CASSQEWPNYEQYF.

The genes are TRBV29-1 and TRBJ2-3, with D uncertain. The CDR3 extends over 14 amino acids. The V gene lost 7 bases and the J gene lost 2 bases, with 16 bases spanning the gap. Germline CDR1 is SQVTM and CDR2 is ANQGSEA. In nucleotides, the CDR3 is TGCAGCGCCCCGCTCGGGCAGGACACAGATACGCAGTATTTT. The encoded protein is CSAPLGQDTDTQYF.

The chain is built from TRBV20-1 and TRBJ2-7, with D perhaps TRBD2 (6 bases). From germline, CDR1 is DFQATT and CDR2 SNEGSKA (reference sequence). V lost 4 bases to trimming and J lost 5 bases, with 15 bases between them. This CDR3 has 13 amino acids. CDR3 nucleotides: TGCAGTGCTACCCCTAGCGCCGCCGACGAGCAGTACTTC. As protein: CSATPSAADEQYF.

The chain carries TRBV29-1 and TRBJ1-1, with 8 bases matching TRBD1. Germline values: CDR1 SQVTM, CDR2 ANQGSEA. The CDR3 sequence is 14 residues long. Unmatched junction bases numbered 8, after V lost 3 bases and J lost 5 bases. The CDR3 spells CSVEPRQGITEAFF. The CDR3 DNA follows: TGCAGCGTTGAGCCCAGACAGGGGATAACTGAAGCTTTCTTT. The entire variable domain, with the rest obtained from reference TRBV29-1 and TRBJ1-1, is as follows: SAVISQKPSRDICQRGTSLTIQCQVDSQVTMMFWYRQQPGQSLTLIATANQGSEATYESGFVIDKFPISRPNLTFSTLTVSNMSPEDSSIYLCSVEPRQGITEAFFGQGTRLTVV.

The chain has TRBV20-1 and TRBJ2-1; D might be TRBD2 (6 bases). Germline-derived CDR1 and CDR2 are DFQATT and SNEGSKA (reference sequence). This CDR3 has 14 amino acids. Trimming shortened V by 6 bases and J by 0 bases, and 12 bases separated the two germline ends. CDR3 loop: CSAKPGLSYNEQFF. The CDR3 DNA sequence: TGCAGTGCCAAACCGGGACTCTCCTACAATGAGCAGTTCTTC.

The gene calls are TRBV4-1 and TRBJ1-2, with TRBD1 identical over 9 bases. With 1 base clipped from V and 3 bases from J, the junction kept 6 bases outside the gene matches. Germline CDR1 and CDR2: MGHRA and YSYEKL. The CDR3 has 16 amino acids. CDR3 coding DNA: TGCGCCAGCAGCCAAGGCCTACAGGGGGCGCACTATGGCTACACCTTC. The encoded protein is CASSQGLQGAHYGYTF.

The V gene is TRBV27, the J gene TRBJ2-7; D is unclear. The J call may be faulty, since TRBJ2-5 better matches the DNA end. The CDR3 totals 13 residues. CDR1 MNHEY and CDR2 SMNVEV come from the germline V gene (reference sequence). The CDR3: CASSSHEVETQYF. CDR3 coding DNA: TGTGCCAGCAGTTCCCATGAGGTGGAGACCCAGTACTTC.

This clonotype came up a few times. V and J are TRBV27 and TRBJ2-1, with 7 bases fitting TRBD1. Germline loops: CDR1 MNHEY, CDR2 SMNVEV (reference sequence). The CDR3 spans 16 residues. V lost 0 bases, J lost 5 bases, and 7 bases stayed unmatched. The DNA of the CDR3 is TGTGCCAGCAGTTTATCGACAGGGTGGGTGGACAATGAGCAGTTCTTC. Its protein product is CASSLSTGWVDNEQFF.

This chain uses TRBV25-1 with TRBJ2-2, with a weak D call TRBD1 (5 bases). Germline V gene lookup returns CDR1 MGHDK and CDR2 SYGVNS. Trimming took off 4 bases at V and 6 bases at J, with 12 bases between the two ends. The CDR3 contains 14 residues. CDR3: CASSGTGAPGELFF. CDR3 nucleotides: TGTGCCAGCAGTGGAACAGGAGCACCCGGGGAGCTGTTTTTT.

The chain carries TRBV6-2 or TRBV6-3 and TRBJ2-4; D remains unclear. This CDR3 has 13 residues. V was pared by 5 bases and J by 4 bases, with 9 bases between. From germline, CDR1 is MNHEY and CDR2 SVGEGT. CDR3 DNA: TGTGCCAGCAGTGTCGGGTCAAAAAACATTCAGTACTTC. Translation gives CASSVGSKNIQYF.

CDR3 protein: CASIPESGSYEQYF. CDR3 in DNA: TGTGCCAGTATCCCCGAATCGGGGTCCTACGAGCAGTACTTC. The chain recombines TRBV6-1 with TRBJ2-7, with TRBD2 as a possible D gene (5 bases). Trimming removed 9 bases at V and 1 base at J, with 16 bases between. CDR3 size: 14 residues. The germline V gene has CDR1 MNHNS and CDR2 SASEGT.

The genes are TRBV12-3 or TRBV12-4 and TRBJ1-1, with D perhaps TRBD1 (6 bases). V shed 6 bases and J shed 0 bases, with 20 bases lying between them. The CDR3 contains 17 residues. For the CDR3, the DNA is TGTGCCAGCAGCCCAAGTTTGGACAGCGTTCTGAACACTGAAGCTTTCTTT. Its protein is CASSPSLDSVLNTEAFF.

CDR3 in amino acids: CASSQDPRVGDQETQYF. CDR3 bases: TGTGCCAGCAGCCAAGATCCCCGGGTGGGAGACCAAGAGACCCAGTACTTC. The chain combines TRBV3-1 with TRBJ2-5, with D maybe TRBD2 (5 bases). Deletions cut 0 bases from V and 0 bases from J, with 14 bases between. The CDR3 runs to 17 residues. Germline-derived CDR1 and CDR2 are LGHDT and YNNKEL (reference sequence).